One sample yielded the 26 T cell receptor beta chains listed below, sequenced in a study of blood T cell repertoires in COVID-19. Some clones are missing from TCRdb's copy, which holds only in-frame ones; the method was immunoSEQ multiplex PCR. The sample includes over 130,000 clones, 76% of them seen just once. Sequenced input: peripheral blood. Receptors were obtained from a woman older than 75 with active or convalescent COVID-19.

CDR3 DNA: TGTGCCAGCAGTTCGAAGACCCAGGCTCCCTACAATGAGCAGTTCTTC. Amino acid sequence: CASSSKTQAPYNEQFF. J is TRBJ2-1 and V is TRBV27; D remains unclear. This CDR3 contains 16 residues. Trimming took 4 bases from V and 2 from J, leaving 15 bases between them. CDR1 is MNHEY, CDR2 SMNVEV, per germline (reference sequence).

V gene TRBV10-3 combines with J gene TRBJ1-2; 7 bases fit TRBD1. CDR3 length: 14 residues. Germline V CDR1 and CDR2: ENHRY, SYGVKD. J was trimmed by 8 bases and V by 3 bases; bases with no gene match: 9. CDR3 in amino acids: CAISENRGQGGYTF. The CDR3 bases are TGTGCCATCAGTGAAAACAGGGGCCAAGGCGGCTACACCTTC.

This rearrangement joins TRBV5-4 to TRBJ2-5, with 14 nucleotides matching TRBD2. CDR3 length: 16 amino acids. Germline CDR1 reads SGHNT; CDR2 reads YYREEE (reference sequence). V lost 4 bases to trimming and J lost 5 bases; unmatched junction nucleotides: 7. CDR3 nucleotide sequence: TGTGCCAGCAGCCAAGGGACTAGCGGGGGCCAGGAGACCCAGTACTTC. Protein product: CASSQGTSGGQETQYF.

The V call is TRBV10-2, the J call TRBJ2-1; maybe TRBD2 (6 bases). The length of the CDR3 is 15 residues. Germline CDR1 and CDR2: WSHSY and SAAADI. V shed 10 bases and J shed 0 bases, with 16 bases lying between them. The CDR3 here is CATRWDSRSYNEQFF. The CDR3 DNA reads as TGCGCCACCCGTTGGGACTCCCGCTCCTACAATGAGCAGTTCTTC.

This sequence joins TRBV5-1 and TRBJ1-1, with D perhaps matching TRBD1 (6 bases). This CDR3 comprises 15 residues. V was shortened by 0 bases and J by 4 bases, with 13 bases between the two germline ends. The germline V gene has CDR1 SGHRS and CDR2 YFSETQ. The CDR3 is CASSLGHRDLTEAFF. The CDR3 DNA reads as TGCGCCAGCAGCTTGGGTCACAGGGACCTCACTGAAGCTTTCTTT.

This chain connects TRBV6-2 or TRBV6-3 to TRBJ2-5; TRBD1 agrees at 7 bases. Germline CDR1 MNHEY, CDR2 SVGEGT. V shed 4 bases, J shed 2 bases, and the junction held 4 bases outside the gene matches. The CDR3 covers 14 residues. As DNA, the CDR3 is TGTGCCAGCAGTTCGGGACAGATGCAAGAGACCCAGTACTTC. This translates into CASSSGQMQETQYF.

This chain links TRBV6-4 with TRBJ2-2, with 7 bases lining up with TRBD1. The CDR3 length is 16 residues. Germline V gene lookup returns CDR1 MRHNA and CDR2 SNTAGT. With V trimmed by 0 bases and J by 6 bases, 7 bases remained unmatched. The chain's CDR3 is CASSDSPRQGAGELFF. The CDR3 coding sequence is TGTGCCAGCAGTGACTCCCCTAGACAGGGTGCCGGGGAGCTGTTTTTT.

The chain uses TRBV6-2 or TRBV6-3 and TRBJ2-1; 7 nucleotides align to TRBD1. This CDR3 is built from 18 residues. The V gene end was trimmed by 2 bases and the J gene end by 2 bases; junction bases not matched to a gene: 12. Germline-derived CDR1 and CDR2 are MNHEY and SVGEGT. The CDR3 sequence: CASSYVPGQSRPYNEQFF. The CDR3 DNA follows: TGTGCCAGCAGTTACGTCCCGGGACAGTCAAGACCCTACAATGAGCAGTTCTTC.

The chain has TRBV9 and TRBJ2-1; 8 bases align to TRBD2. This CDR3 has 13 residues. The germline CDR1 and CDR2 sequences are SGDLS and YYNGEE. After removal of 4 bases from V and 15 bases from J, the junction contained 12 bases not matched to a gene. The CDR3 loop reads CASSIGTSSSSFF. In DNA, the CDR3 is TGTGCCAGCAGCATTGGGACTAGTAGTTCTTCGTTCTTC.

This clone was detected only once. J is TRBJ2-3 and V is TRBV14, with TRBD2 matching over 13 bases. V trimming: 1 base; J trimming: 5 bases; junction bases outside the gene matches: 6. The CDR3 has 17 amino acids. The germline V gene has CDR1 SGHDN and CDR2 FVKESK. The CDR3 reads CASSQAPLAGGIDTQYF. As DNA, the CDR3 is TGTGCCAGCAGCCAAGCCCCACTAGCGGGGGGGATAGATACGCAGTATTTT.

V gene TRBV7-3 combines with J gene TRBJ2-5; D may be TRBD2 (7 bases). Germline V lookup: CDR1 SGHTA, CDR2 FQGTGA. This CDR3 is built from 16 residues. The V and J ends lost 1 base and 1 base respectively, with 13 bases between them. The CDR3 region has the DNA TGTGCCAGCAGCTTAATGGCGGGGGCCCCCCAAGAGACCCAGTACTTC. Translating it yields CASSLMAGAPQETQYF.

There are many counts of this clone. The chain has TRBV9 and TRBJ1-2; 11 nucleotides align to TRBD1. CDR3 size: 15 residues. Trimming took 3 bases from V and 4 from J; bases not matched to a gene: 5. CDR1 and CDR2 from the germline V gene are SGDLS and YYNGEE. The CDR3 here is CASSAGTGGFYGYTF. CDR3 coding DNA: TGTGCCAGCAGCGCTGGGACAGGGGGATTCTATGGCTACACCTTC.

V gene TRBV5-4 combines with J gene TRBJ2-5, with D possibly matching TRBD2 (7 bases). CDR1 is SGHNT, CDR2 YYREEE, per germline (reference sequence). V was cut by 4 bases and J by 3 bases, with 16 bases left in between. The CDR3 sequence is 15 residues long. CDR3: CASSLSGGQKETQYF. CDR3 bases: TGTGCCAGCAGCCTATCGGGGGGACAAAAAGAGACCCAGTACTTC.

V is TRBV19 and J is TRBJ1-5, with 9 positions matching TRBD1. V lost 6 bases to trimming and J lost 0 bases; unmatched junction nucleotides: 9. The V gene's germline CDR1 is LNHDA and CDR2 SQIVND (reference sequence). The CDR3 contains 17 residues. CDR3 residues: CASSQQGASYSNQPQHF. CDR3 DNA sequence: TGTGCCAGTAGCCAACAGGGGGCCTCCTATAGCAATCAGCCCCAGCATTTT. Complete variable domain (other parts from reference TRBV19 and TRBJ1-5): DGGITQSPKYLFRKEGQNVTLSCEQNLNHDAMYWYRQDPGQGLRLIYYSQIVNDFQKGDIAEGYSVSREKKESFPLTVTSAQKNPTAFYLCASSQQGASYSNQPQHFGDGTRLSIL.

The V call is TRBV24-1, the J call TRBJ2-3; 9 positions match TRBD1. Germline CDR1 KGHDR, CDR2 SFDVKD. The V gene end was trimmed by 3 bases and the J gene end by 3 bases; junction bases not matched to a gene: 6. CDR3 length equals 16 residues. This CDR3 is CATSDPPGTGTDTQYF. The CDR3 nucleotides are TGTGCCACCAGTGATCCCCCCGGGACAGGGACAGATACGCAGTATTTT.

The V and J genes are TRBV30 and TRBJ2-1; TRBD1 might be the D (5 bases). The CDR3 consists of 13 residues. V lost 5 bases to trimming and J lost 9 bases, with 17 bases between them. Germline CDR1 and CDR2: GTSNPN and SVGIG (reference sequence). Here the CDR3 reads CAWGGRAEGEQFF. CDR3 nucleotides: TGTGCCTGGGGCGGCAGGGCAGAAGGTGAGCAGTTCTTC. The complete variable domain, with remaining parts taken from reference TRBV30 and TRBJ2-1, reads SQTIHQWPATLVQPVGSPLSLECTVEGTSNPNLYWYRQAAGRGLQLLFYSVGIGQISSEVPQNLSASRPQDRQFILSSKKLLLSDSGFYLCAWGGRAEGEQFFGPGTRLTVL.

This chain links TRBV6-6 with TRBJ2-7; 7 nucleotides align to TRBD1. Unmatched junction bases numbered 0, after V lost 6 bases and J lost 1 base. CDR3 length equals 12 residues. The germline V gene has CDR1 MNHNY and CDR2 SVGAGI (reference sequence). The CDR3 bases are TGTGCCAGCAGCAGGGGGTCCTACGAGCAGTACTTC. Translation: CASSRGSYEQYF.

The chain employs TRBV28 and TRBJ1-3; D gene ambiguous. Trimming stripped 5 bases from V and 2 bases from J, with 10 bases between. This CDR3 has 14 amino acids. Per germline, CDR1 MDHEN and CDR2 SYDVKM. The CDR3 sequence: CASSPSGTGNTIYF. The CDR3 nucleotides read TGTGCCAGCAGTCCCTCGGGGACTGGAAACACCATATATTTT.

The CDR3 region has the DNA TGTGCCAGCAGCTTGGGGACAACGAACTATGGCTACACCTTC. Amino acid sequence: CASSLGTTNYGYTF. This chain uses TRBV7-3 with TRBJ1-2; tentative D call: TRBD1 (6 bases). Trimming shortened V by 3 bases and J by 2 bases, and 10 bases separated the two germline ends. The CDR3 totals 14 residues. Germline V lookup: CDR1 SGHTA, CDR2 FQGTGA.

This chain joins TRBV11-2 and TRBJ2-3; the D gene is possibly TRBD1 (5 bases). Deletions cut 4 bases from V and 2 bases from J, with 13 bases between. The CDR3 runs 15 residues. The V gene's germline CDR1 is SGHAT and CDR2 FQNNGV. The CDR3 reads CASSSSAGNTDTQYF. The CDR3 region has the DNA TGTGCCAGCAGCTCCTCGGCAGGGAACACAGATACGCAGTATTTT.

V and J are TRBV4-3 and TRBJ1-2; D might be TRBD1 (6 bases). The V gene lost 0 bases and the J gene lost 1 base, with 18 bases spanning the gap. Germline loops: CDR1 LGHNA, CDR2 YSLEER. This CDR3 has 18 amino acids. This CDR3 is CASSQDGGAGNRNYGYTF. In DNA, the CDR3 is TGCGCCAGCAGCCAAGATGGGGGGGCAGGGAACCGTAACTATGGCTACACCTTC.

The chain combines TRBV18 with TRBJ1-5, with D unresolved. Between the trimmed V and J ends, which lost 3 bases and 0 bases, there was a span of 6 bases. Germline V gene sequence: CDR1 KGHSH, CDR2 LQKENI. The CDR3 is 14 amino acids. CDR3 DNA sequence: TGTGCCAGCTCACCGGCGGATAGCAATCAGCCCCAGCATTTT. Translation gives CASSPADSNQPQHF.

The chain has TRBV6-4 and TRBJ1-5; D not certain. Germline loops: CDR1 MRHNA, CDR2 SNTAGT. Trimming left V 5 bases short and J 0 bases short, with 11 bases between. The CDR3 loop spans 15 amino acids. CDR3 region: CASSTEMNSNQPQHF. CDR3 DNA sequence: TGTGCCAGCAGTACAGAAATGAATAGCAATCAGCCCCAGCATTTT.

This clone is a singleton in its sample. The chain recombines TRBV27 with TRBJ2-3; no reliable D call. This CDR3 spans 14 amino acids. V was clipped by 2 bases and J by 1 base, with 7 bases between them. Germline values: CDR1 MNHEY, CDR2 SMNVEV (reference sequence). CDR3 sequence reads: CASSLTVGTDTQYF. CDR3 in DNA: TGTGCCAGCAGTTTAACGGTCGGCACAGATACGCAGTATTTT.

The chain combines TRBV2 with TRBJ1-1, with 9 bases fitting TRBD1. CDR1 SNHLY and CDR2 FYNNEI come from the germline V gene. The V segment lost 6 bases and the J segment 3 bases; nucleotides outside the gene matches: 11. CDR3 length: 16 residues. For the CDR3, the DNA is TGTGCCAGCAGGGGGACAGGGTCAAGTTTGGACACTGAAGCTTTCTTT. It translates to CASRGTGSSLDTEAFF.

In this sample, this clone turned up a few times. This chain uses TRBV18 with TRBJ2-2, with D possibly being TRBD1 (5 bases). The CDR3 consists of 14 residues. CDR1 and CDR2 from the germline V gene are KGHSH and LQKENI. V was shortened by 3 bases and J by 6 bases, with 11 bases between the two germline ends. In nucleotides, the CDR3 is TGTGCCAGCTCACCCAACAGGAGCCCCGGGGAGCTGTTTTTT. Its translation is CASSPNRSPGELFF.